The source of this T cell receptor beta chain is a study of read filtering for tumor transcriptome and immune sequencing. Study-wide background: After DNase treatment, RNA was made into whole-transcriptome libraries. RNA-seq yielded only 85 to 1273 TCR reads, IR-seq about 3.5 to 10.27 million.

Molecular barcoded adaptors covering alpha/delta and beta/gamma chains were used on roughly 400 ng RNA. From the reads, TCRdb called clonotypes with MiXCR, one entry per CDR3 protein. The sample holds about 57,000 distinct CDR3 sequences; about 14% are singletons and the top ten take approximately 50%. Bone marrow was sampled from every patient at the time of active disease. The ends lost 2 bases at V and 6 bases at J; junction bases unmatched: 17. Germline V lookup: CDR1 MNHNY, CDR2 SVGAGI (reference sequence). The CDR3 loop spans 19 amino acids. Material for sequencing was a population of CD138-negative cells sorted from bone marrow. The TCR comes from a donor at least 40 years old with multiple myeloma. The chain employs TRBV6-6 and TRBJ2-4, with 9 nucleotides matching TRBD1. The CDR3 region has the DNA TGTGCCAGCAGTTACACGCGGGACAGGGAGAAAGGAGAGGGAAACATTCAGTACTTC. Amino acid sequence: CASSYTRDREKGEGNIQYF.